These T cell receptor beta chains were read from a single sample in a study of T cell responses to AZD1222 COVID-19 vaccine. Assay: immunoSEQ multiplex PCR; the TCRdb copy retains only in-frame clones and omits some. Of approximately 92,000 clones listed, about 90% were seen once; the top ten hold approximately 3%. The material sequenced was peripheral blood, taken on day 0 of AZD1222 vaccination. These receptors were collected from an adult in good health. The CDR3 runs from the conserved cysteine through the conserved F or W. The D gene is left open where the match is weak. Where a row states a size, it is once, few, many or the class of an expanded clone; other rows omit it.

J gene: TRBJ1-6
CDR3 length: 12
D gene: NA
V gene: TRBV6-6
clone size: NA
CDR3 DNA: TGTGCCAGCAGTTACTCGGCGGAGACAGCAAGTTTC
CDR3 protein: CASSYSAETASF

J gene: TRBJ2-1
CDR3 length: 15
D gene: TRBD1
V gene: TRBV7-2
clone size: NA
CDR3 DNA: TGTGCCAGCACACAAAGAGCCGGGACAGACAATGAGCAGTTCTTC
CDR3 protein: CASTQRAGTDNEQFF

J gene: TRBJ1-6
CDR3 length: 14
D gene: NA
V gene: TRBV25-1
clone size: few
CDR3 DNA: TGTGCCAGCAGTTTGGACACCCGGACATCGCCCCTCCACTTT
CDR3 protein: CASSLDTRTSPLHF

J gene: TRBJ1-5
CDR3 length: 14
D gene: NA
V gene: TRBV4-1
clone size: NA
CDR3 DNA: TGCGCCAGCAGCCAAGAGACGTATAATCAGCCCCAGCATTTT
CDR3 protein: CASSQETYNQPQHF

J gene: TRBJ1-2
CDR3 length: 17
D gene: NA
V gene: TRBV7-8
clone size: NA
CDR3 DNA: TGTGCCAGCAGCTTCGGTATCTCTGAGACAGGAGCATATGGCTACACCTTC
CDR3 protein: CASSFGISETGAYGYTF

J gene: TRBJ2-2
CDR3 length: 17
D gene: NA
V gene: TRBV2
clone size: NA
CDR3 DNA: TGTGCCAGCAGACTAACGCCACCCAGACAGTCTACCGGGGAGCTGTTTTTT
CDR3 protein: CASRLTPPRQSTGELFF

J gene: TRBJ1-2
CDR3 length: 14
D gene: TRBD1
V gene: TRBV25-1
clone size: NA
CDR3 DNA: TGTGCCAGCAGAAGCCGGGACAGGGTGTCGGGCTACACCTTC
CDR3 protein: CASRSRDRVSGYTF

J gene: TRBJ1-1
CDR3 length: 14
D gene: NA
V gene: TRBV7-2
clone size: NA
CDR3 DNA: TGTGCCAGCAGCCCATCGACAGGCGGCGCTGAAGCTTTCTTT
CDR3 protein: CASSPSTGGAEAFF

J gene: TRBJ1-1
CDR3 length: 13
D gene: NA
V gene: TRBV24-1
clone size: NA
CDR3 DNA: TGTGCCACCAGCTCGACAGAGAACACTGAAGCTTTCTTT
CDR3 protein: CATSSTENTEAFF

J gene: TRBJ1-2
CDR3 length: 13
D gene: NA
V gene: TRBV7-2
clone size: NA
CDR3 DNA: TGTGCCAGCAGCTTACGCAGGGAGGGTGGCTACACCTTC
CDR3 protein: CASSLRREGGYTF

J gene: TRBJ2-6
CDR3 length: 15
D gene: NA
V gene: TRBV11-2
clone size: NA
CDR3 DNA: TGTGCCAGCAGCTTAGGGGGGCCTGGGGCCAACGTCCTGACTTTC
CDR3 protein: CASSLGGPGANVLTF

J gene: TRBJ2-1
CDR3 length: 16
D gene: NA
V gene: TRBV7-9
clone size: NA
CDR3 DNA: TGTGCCAGCAGCTTAGGACGGGGTGGGGGATACAATGAGCAGTTCTTC
CDR3 protein: CASSLGRGGGYNEQFF

J gene: TRBJ2-5
CDR3 length: 15
D gene: NA
V gene: TRBV11-2
clone size: NA
CDR3 DNA: TGTGCCAGCAGCTGGAGGGGGGTCCCCCAAGAGACCCAGTACTTC
CDR3 protein: CASSWRGVPQETQYF

J gene: TRBJ1-5
CDR3 length: 13
D gene: NA
V gene: TRBV6-4
clone size: NA
CDR3 DNA: TGTGCCAGCAGTGGGGGGGCCAATCAGCCCCAGCATTTT
CDR3 protein: CASSGGANQPQHF

J gene: TRBJ2-1
CDR3 length: 16
D gene: TRBD2
V gene: TRBV6-5
clone size: NA
CDR3 DNA: TGTGCCAGCAGTTATCTAGCGGGAGGCTCCTACAATGAGCAGTTCTTC
CDR3 protein: CASSYLAGGSYNEQFF

J gene: TRBJ2-1
CDR3 length: 11
D gene: NA
V gene: TRBV12-3/TRBV12-4
clone size: NA
CDR3 DNA: TGTGCCAGCAGCCGCCCCAATGAGCAGTTCTTC
CDR3 protein: CASSRPNEQFF

J gene: TRBJ1-1
CDR3 length: 14
D gene: NA
V gene: TRBV4-2
clone size: few
CDR3 DNA: TGTGCCAGCAGCCAAGATCGACGAGGGGTGGAAGCTTTCTTT
CDR3 protein: CASSQDRRGVEAFF

J gene: TRBJ1-1
CDR3 length: 13
D gene: NA
V gene: TRBV30
clone size: NA
CDR3 DNA: TGTGCCTGGAGGGGCCTGGGTAACACTGAAGCTTTCTTT
CDR3 protein: CAWRGLGNTEAFF

J gene: TRBJ1-4
CDR3 length: 19
D gene: NA
V gene: TRBV7-9
clone size: NA
CDR3 DNA: TGTGCCAGCAGCTCCACCCGGGACGTGCAGGGAGCAACTAATGAAAAACTGTTTTTT
CDR3 protein: CASSSTRDVQGATNEKLFF

J gene: TRBJ1-1
CDR3 length: 12
D gene: NA
V gene: TRBV19
clone size: NA
CDR3 DNA: TGTGCCAGTAGTACATTGAACACTGAAGCTTTCTTT
CDR3 protein: CASSTLNTEAFF

J gene: TRBJ2-5
CDR3 length: 14
D gene: NA
V gene: TRBV6-2/TRBV6-3
clone size: NA
CDR3 DNA: TGTGCCAGCACCCCCAGGTGGCGGGGAGAGACCCAGTACTTC
CDR3 protein: CASTPRWRGETQYF

J gene: TRBJ2-3
CDR3 length: 14
D gene: NA
V gene: TRBV7-2
clone size: NA
CDR3 DNA: TGTGCCAGCAGCTCCTCAGCGGACACAGATACGCAGTATTTT
CDR3 protein: CASSSSADTDTQYF

J gene: TRBJ1-1
CDR3 length: 15
D gene: NA
V gene: TRBV6-1
clone size: NA
CDR3 DNA: TGTGCCAGCAGTGAAACAGAGGCGCGGAACACTGAAGCTTTCTTT
CDR3 protein: CASSETEARNTEAFF

J gene: TRBJ2-2
CDR3 length: 15
D gene: NA
V gene: TRBV16
clone size: NA
CDR3 DNA: TGTGCCAGCAGCGCCGGGACAAGCTCCACCGGGGAGCTGTTTTTT
CDR3 protein: CASSAGTSSTGELFF

J gene: TRBJ1-2
CDR3 length: 13
D gene: NA
V gene: TRBV6-2/TRBV6-3
clone size: NA
CDR3 DNA: TGTGCCAGCAGCCAGGGAAGAAACTATGGCTACACCTTC
CDR3 protein: CASSQGRNYGYTF

J gene: TRBJ1-2
CDR3 length: 13
D gene: NA
V gene: TRBV3-1/TRBV3-2
clone size: NA
CDR3 DNA: TGTGCCAGCAGCCAAGATCAGAGCTTAGGCTACACCTTC
CDR3 protein: CASSQDQSLGYTF

J gene: TRBJ1-2
CDR3 length: 14
D gene: TRBD1
V gene: TRBV13
clone size: once
CDR3 DNA: TGTGCCAGCAGACGACAGGGGGCAGGCTATGGCTACACCTTC
CDR3 protein: CASRRQGAGYGYTF

J gene: TRBJ2-7
CDR3 length: 16
D gene: NA
V gene: TRBV2
clone size: NA
CDR3 DNA: TGTGCCAGCAGTGAAGCGTCTCAGGCGCGCTACTACGAGCAGTACTTC
CDR3 protein: CASSEASQARYYEQYF

J gene: TRBJ1-6
CDR3 length: 16
D gene: NA
V gene: TRBV5-4
clone size: few
CDR3 DNA: TGTGCCAGCAGCCCAACCCGGGGGGCGGTGAATTCACCCCTCCACTTT
CDR3 protein: CASSPTRGAVNSPLHF

J gene: TRBJ1-3
CDR3 length: 13
D gene: NA
V gene: TRBV18
clone size: NA
CDR3 DNA: TGTGCCAGCTCACCGCAGGGAGGAAACACCATATATTTT
CDR3 protein: CASSPQGGNTIYF

J gene: TRBJ1-2
CDR3 length: 15
D gene: NA
V gene: TRBV10-3
clone size: NA
CDR3 DNA: TGTGCCATCAGTGATTTCAAGGGGGCTAACTATGGCTACACCTTC
CDR3 protein: CAISDFKGANYGYTF

J gene: TRBJ2-2
CDR3 length: 15
D gene: TRBD2
V gene: TRBV7-3
clone size: once
CDR3 DNA: TGTGCCAGCAGCTTATACAGCGGGGTTACCGGGGAGCTGTTTTTT
CDR3 protein: CASSLYSGVTGELFF

J gene: TRBJ2-7
CDR3 length: 10
D gene: NA
V gene: TRBV29-1
clone size: once
CDR3 DNA: TGCAGCGTTGTCCTGGGCGAGCAGTACTTC
CDR3 protein: CSVVLGEQYF

J gene: TRBJ1-4
CDR3 length: 13
D gene: NA
V gene: TRBV5-1
clone size: NA
CDR3 DNA: TGCGCCAGCAGCTTGGTTGCAGGCGAAAAACTGTTTTTT
CDR3 protein: CASSLVAGEKLFF

J gene: TRBJ1-3
CDR3 length: 19
D gene: NA
V gene: TRBV4-2
clone size: NA
CDR3 DNA: TGTGCCAGCAGCCAAGAGGGAATGGGAGTAAACCCCTCTGGAAACACCATATATTTT
CDR3 protein: CASSQEGMGVNPSGNTIYF

J gene: TRBJ1-1
CDR3 length: 15
D gene: NA
V gene: TRBV29-1
clone size: NA
CDR3 DNA: TGCAGCGTGGCCACTGCAGGGCGGGAGGAGACTGAAGCTTTCTTT
CDR3 protein: CSVATAGREETEAFF

J gene: TRBJ2-6
CDR3 length: 17
D gene: TRBD1
V gene: TRBV7-9
clone size: once
CDR3 DNA: TGTGCCAGCAGCTTAGGGACAGGGGGCGCCGAAGCCAACGTCCTGACTTTC
CDR3 protein: CASSLGTGGAEANVLTF

J gene: TRBJ2-1
CDR3 length: 15
D gene: NA
V gene: TRBV4-3
clone size: many
CDR3 DNA: TGCGCCAGCAGCCCTGGGGGGAGGGGGCACGATGAGCAGTTCTTC
CDR3 protein: CASSPGGRGHDEQFF

J gene: TRBJ1-4
CDR3 length: 14
D gene: NA
V gene: TRBV9
clone size: few
CDR3 DNA: TGTGCCAGCAGCGTAGCGGGGAGAGATGAAAAACTGTTTTTT
CDR3 protein: CASSVAGRDEKLFF

J gene: TRBJ1-5
CDR3 length: 13
D gene: NA
V gene: TRBV19
clone size: NA
CDR3 DNA: TGTGCCAGCCTGGGGCAGAACAATCAGCCCCAGCATTTT
CDR3 protein: CASLGQNNQPQHF

J gene: TRBJ2-5
CDR3 length: 16
D gene: NA
V gene: TRBV7-9
clone size: NA
CDR3 DNA: TGTGCCAGCAGCTTAGAAGGGGTGGCTAGTAAAGAGACCCAGTACTTC
CDR3 protein: CASSLEGVASKETQYF